This T cell receptor beta chain is from a study of identical twins. This clonotype was seen a handful of times. Its cognate antigen is unknown. Regarding the study as a whole: The abundant beta clonotypes from cord blood had fewer insertions, and memory repertoires had none of this. The same donors were not followed; conclusions instead depended on cross-sectional statistical analysis. Where beta out-of-frame sequences were concerned, excess twin sharing was weaker. Modelling approaches yielded underestimates of out-of-frame TCR alpha sharing between monozygotic twins.

Germline V CDR1 and CDR2: ENHRY, SYGVKD. Trimming stripped 0 bases from V and 1 base from J, with 8 bases between. The CDR3 is made up of 15 amino acids. Each CDR3 protein is one row after TCRdb ran MiXCR on the 5' RACE reads. Of 650,000 to 800,000 distinct CDR3 sequences listed, over 8.5% were seen once; the top ten hold about 0.98%. The sample was also reused in another study, on yellow fever vaccine responses in identical twins.

This receptor was obtained from a woman aged 18 to 35 in good health. Sequencing used PBMCs. The J gene is TRBJ2-3, the V gene TRBV10-3; D is possibly TRBD1 (5 bases). Here the CDR3 reads CAISESGPRTDTQYF. The CDR3 bases are TGTGCCATCAGTGAGTCGGGGCCCCGCACAGATACGCAGTATTTT.